These 5 T cell receptor beta chains originate from one sample sequenced in a study of blood T cell repertoires in COVID-19 (dated by TCRdb to the early 2020s). Libraries came from the immunoSEQ multiplex PCR assay. TCRdb stores this immuneACCESS table with in-frame sequences only. Part of the clones is absent; in the studies checked, under half of the shortfall reflects unresolved V genes, and no reason is known for the rest. Across this sample there are 180,000 or so clones, with roughly 88% seen only once. Clones ranked in the top ten supply about 9.1% of the sample. The sequencing sample was made of peripheral blood. The receptor source for this set is a woman aged 80 or over with acute or convalescent COVID-19.

The V call is TRBV9, the J call TRBJ1-2; D not certain. The CDR3 runs to 12 residues. Germline V gene sequence: CDR1 SGDLS, CDR2 YYNGEE. The germline V and J ends were trimmed by 3 bases and 8 bases, with 11 bases remaining between them. CDR3 DNA sequence: TGTGCCAGCAGCGGTTCGTCAGAAGGCTACACCTTC. Its protein product is CASSGSSEGYTF.

CDR3: CASSFGGTGNTIYF. CDR3 DNA sequence: TGCGCCAGCAGCTTCGGGGGAACTGGAAACACCATATATTTT. J is TRBJ1-3 and V is TRBV5-1; perhaps TRBD1 as D (5 bases). The CDR3 covers 14 residues. Germline loops: CDR1 SGHRS, CDR2 YFSETQ. The ends were cut back, 2 bases at V and 2 bases at J, with 8 bases in the middle.

The chain combines TRBV11-2 with TRBJ1-6; 9 nucleotides match TRBD1. The J segment lost 8 bases and the V segment lost 2 bases, leaving 10 bases of the junction unmatched. From germline, CDR1 is SGHAT and CDR2 FQNNGV. The CDR3 covers 17 residues. Here the CDR3 reads CASSLYLPGQGYSPLHF. The CDR3 nucleotides read TGTGCCAGCAGCTTATATCTCCCGGGACAGGGATATTCACCCCTCCACTTT.

This clone was observed once. The rearrangement joins TRBV12-5 to TRBJ1-3; D unresolved. Between the trimmed V and J ends, which lost 5 bases and 0 bases, there was a span of 11 bases. This CDR3 has 15 residues. CDR1 and CDR2 from the germline V gene are LGHNT and FRNRAP. CDR3 loop: CASGPGDFSGNTIYF. The CDR3, as DNA: TGTGCTAGTGGTCCCGGGGATTTCTCTGGAAACACCATATATTTT.

This clone showed up just a few times. This chain uses TRBV29-1 with TRBJ1-1; D is ambiguous. This CDR3 comprises 12 residues. Deletions cut 5 bases from V and 3 bases from J, with 10 bases between. The germline CDR1 and CDR2 sequences are SQVTM and ANQGSEA. The CDR3 loop is CSVYPRDTEAFF. CDR3 DNA sequence: TGCAGCGTTTATCCCCGTGACACTGAAGCTTTCTTT.